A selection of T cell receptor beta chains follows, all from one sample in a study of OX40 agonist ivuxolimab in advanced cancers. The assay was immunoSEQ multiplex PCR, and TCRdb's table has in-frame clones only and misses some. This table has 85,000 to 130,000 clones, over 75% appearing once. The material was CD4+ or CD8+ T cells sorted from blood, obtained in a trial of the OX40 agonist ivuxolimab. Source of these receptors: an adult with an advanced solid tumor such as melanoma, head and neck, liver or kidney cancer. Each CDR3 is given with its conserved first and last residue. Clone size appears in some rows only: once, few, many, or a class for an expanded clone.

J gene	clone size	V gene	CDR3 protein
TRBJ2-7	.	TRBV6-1	CASSMGPPSYEQYF
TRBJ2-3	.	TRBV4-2	CASSPNRGLVTDTQYF
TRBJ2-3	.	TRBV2	CASSEALPDYTDTQYF
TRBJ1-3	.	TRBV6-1	CASSEFGQGNGNTIYF
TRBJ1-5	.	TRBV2	CASSSGTGLNQPQHF
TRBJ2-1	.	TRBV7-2	CASSLPTSGRSSYNEQFF
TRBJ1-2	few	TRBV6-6	CAVTRPPNYGYTF
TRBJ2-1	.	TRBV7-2	CASSLVWGQGNNEQFF
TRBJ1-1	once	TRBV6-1	CASSEAHERGAFF
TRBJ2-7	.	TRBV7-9	CASSLDRGKGYEQYF
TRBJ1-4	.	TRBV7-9	CASSLSGREATNEKLFF
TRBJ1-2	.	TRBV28	CASSLGTPVLYTF
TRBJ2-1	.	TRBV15	CATSRDRGLSSHRPNEQFF
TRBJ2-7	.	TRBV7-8	CASSNRDRSSYEQYF
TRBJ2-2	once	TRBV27	CTSRSMAGVLAGELFF
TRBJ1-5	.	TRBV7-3	CASSPKNGQGRFGNSNQPQHF
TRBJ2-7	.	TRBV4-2	CASSQDWGGSGTSYEQYF
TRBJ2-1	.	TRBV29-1	CSVLTGNEQFF
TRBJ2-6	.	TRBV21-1	CASSKRHSPSGANVLTF
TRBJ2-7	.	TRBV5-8	CASSFPREQYF
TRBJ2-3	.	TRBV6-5	CASSYGGGHTDTQYF
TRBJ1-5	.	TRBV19	CASTAQGGQPQHF
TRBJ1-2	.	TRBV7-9	CASSLLKGGGYTF
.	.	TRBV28	CASSSDFDSYNEQFF
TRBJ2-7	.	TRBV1	CTSSQTKLHCSYEQYF
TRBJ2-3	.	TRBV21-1	CASSKRTSGSTDTQYF
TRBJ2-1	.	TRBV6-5	CASSFHRTSGGIQFF
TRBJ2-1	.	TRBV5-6	CASSLAGGRGNEQFF
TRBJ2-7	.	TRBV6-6	CASSYLQAYEQYF
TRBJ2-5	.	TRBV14	CASSQEGQGVRSQETQYF
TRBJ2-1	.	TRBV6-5	CASSADRGFYNEQFF
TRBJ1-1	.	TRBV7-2	CASSLDGGASKAFF
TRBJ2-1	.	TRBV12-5	CASGSSGMSWTSGRSNWSYNEQFF
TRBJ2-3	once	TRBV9	CASSAAPTSGTDTQYF
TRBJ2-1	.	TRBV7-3	CASSSSGTYNEQFF
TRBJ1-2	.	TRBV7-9	CASSFGQSYGYTF
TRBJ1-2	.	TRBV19	CASSPPGNYGYTF
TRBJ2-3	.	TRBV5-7	CASSVLGRGITDTQYF
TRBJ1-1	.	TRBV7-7	CASSDGINTEAFF
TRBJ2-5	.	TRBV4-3	CASSQGTGQETQYF
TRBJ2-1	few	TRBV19	CASRTPGVYEQFF
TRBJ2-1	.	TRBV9	CASSVGRASYNEQFF
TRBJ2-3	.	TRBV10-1	CASSESSWSDTQYF
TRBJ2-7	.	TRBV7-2	CASSLYQGIAEQYF
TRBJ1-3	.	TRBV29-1	CSAARGTEGNTIYF
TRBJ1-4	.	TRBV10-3	CADDRDINNEKLFF
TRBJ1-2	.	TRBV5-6	CASLRDSYGTGYTF
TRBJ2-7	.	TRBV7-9	CASSPEGLYEQYF
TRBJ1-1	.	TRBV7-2	CASSPWTGGVTEAFF
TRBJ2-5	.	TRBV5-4	CASSFGLAGVGEETQYF
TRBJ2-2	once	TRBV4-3	CASSQTGVGELFF
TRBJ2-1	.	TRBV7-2	CASSLGGGVIYNEQFF
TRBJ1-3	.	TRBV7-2	CASSLGWDSIYF